Each of the 16 T cell receptor beta chains below was sequenced from the same sample in a study of blood T cell repertoires in COVID-19. TCRdb's table, derived via immunoSEQ multiplex PCR, lists solely in-frame clones and lacks some. Of about 59,000 clones listed, 70% to 90% were seen once; the top ten hold 15% to 20%. Input material: peripheral blood. These receptors were collected from a human donor in a cohort sampled during active COVID-19.

J is TRBJ2-5 and V is TRBV19; D perhaps matches TRBD2 (6 bases). The germline V gene encodes CDR1 LNHDA and CDR2 SQIVND (reference sequence). Trimming removed 5 bases from V and 4 bases from J, with 20 bases in between. This CDR3 region has 16 residues. The CDR3 loop reads CASSFHPRDFGETQYF. CDR3 nucleotides: TGTGCCAGTAGTTTCCACCCGCGGGACTTTGGAGAGACCCAGTACTTC.

The chain recombines TRBV2 with TRBJ1-6; weak D call: TRBD1 (5 bases). The germline V gene has CDR1 SNHLY and CDR2 FYNNEI. The V end was cut by 6 bases, the J end by 7 bases, with 10 bases between. The CDR3 is 13 residues long. This CDR3 reads CASRSGLNSPLHF. The CDR3 DNA reads TGTGCCAGCAGGTCAGGGCTAAATTCACCCCTCCACTTT.

V is TRBV5-6 and J is TRBJ1-2; TRBD1 matches 9 bases. This CDR3 comprises 14 residues. Losses at the gene ends were 4 bases for V and 4 bases for J; bases not matched to a gene: 5. Germline CDR1 is SGHDT and CDR2 is YYEEEE. CDR3 sequence reads: CASSRDREAYGYTF. CDR3 coding DNA: TGTGCCAGCAGCCGGGACAGGGAGGCCTATGGCTACACCTTC.

This chain connects TRBV11-1 to TRBJ1-2; a weak D match, TRBD1 (6 bases). Per germline, CDR1 SGHAT and CDR2 FQDESV (reference sequence). With 5 bases removed from V and 4 bases from J, the gap between germline ends came to 14 bases. The CDR3 spans 14 residues. CDR3 coding DNA: TGTGCCAGCAGCCAGACGGACAGTTTCTATGGCTACACCTTC. It translates to CASSQTDSFYGYTF.

This sequence joins TRBV4-3 and TRBJ2-2; unclear D gene. The length of the CDR3 is 15 residues. Germline V gene lookup returns CDR1 LGHNA and CDR2 YSLEER. V gave up 1 base and J gave up 4 bases, with 10 bases separating them. The CDR3 sequence: CASSQGLGATGELFF. The CDR3 region has the DNA TGCGCCAGCAGCCAAGGTTTGGGCGCCACCGGGGAGCTGTTTTTT.

The V and J genes are TRBV5-1 and TRBJ2-7; TRBD1 agrees at 10 bases. V dropped 4 bases and J dropped 7; count of bases not matched to a gene: 11. Germline V CDR1 and CDR2: SGHRS, YFSETQ. The CDR3 has 15 residues. CDR3 DNA sequence: TGCGCCAGCAGCACTGACAGGGGGCGGTTGGAAGAGCAGTACTTC. Its translation is CASSTDRGRLEEQYF.

The chain employs TRBV7-3 and TRBJ2-5, with a weak D call TRBD2 (7 bases). CDR3 length equals 18 residues. Germline values: CDR1 SGHTA, CDR2 FQGTGA. V was pared by 1 base and J by 6 bases, with 24 bases between. DNA for the CDR3: TGTGCCAGCAGCTTAAGGGGGCGAGCGGGGAGTGGGAAGAAGACCCAGTACTTC. Its protein product is CASSLRGRAGSGKKTQYF.

The table lists this clone with a count of one. This rearrangement joins TRBV16 to TRBJ1-5, with 7 bases lining up with TRBD1. CDR1 and CDR2 from the germline V gene are KGHSY and FQNENV. This CDR3 is built from 14 residues. The V and J ends lost 6 bases and 3 bases, in that order; junction bases with no gene match: 5. The DNA of the CDR3 is TGTGCCAGCAGGCCAACAGGGGTCAATCAGCCCCAGCATTTT. Translating it yields CASRPTGVNQPQHF.

This rearrangement joins TRBV5-1 to TRBJ2-2; 11 bases align to TRBD2. After removal of 3 bases from V and 0 bases from J, the junction contained 4 bases not matched to a gene. The CDR3 has 17 residues. Germline V lookup: CDR1 SGHRS, CDR2 YFSETQ. The CDR3 DNA reads TGCGCCAGCAGCTATTCTAGCGGGGGGACGAACACCGGGGAGCTGTTTTTT. Amino acid sequence: CASSYSSGGTNTGELFF. Together with reference TRBV5-1 and TRBJ2-2, the CDR3 gives the full variable domain: KAGVTQTPRYLIKTRGQQVTLSCSPISGHRSVSWYQQTPGQGLQFLFEYFSETQRNKGNFPGRFSGRQFSNSRSEMNVSTLELGDSALYLCASSYSSGGTNTGELFFGEGSRLTVL.

J is TRBJ2-3 and V is TRBV20-1; D may be TRBD2 (6 bases). V lost 3 bases and J 6 bases, leaving 19 bases between the germline ends. The CDR3 covers 15 residues. The V gene's germline CDR1 is DFQATT and CDR2 SNEGSKA (reference sequence). This CDR3 reads CSASLTGHAGDTQYF. The DNA for the CDR3 is TGCAGTGCTAGTCTTACGGGCCACGCGGGGGATACGCAGTATTTT.

The V gene is TRBV14, the J gene TRBJ1-2, with D uncertain. V lost 4 bases and J lost 8, with 14 bases in between. Germline V gene data show CDR1 as SGHDN and CDR2 as FVKESK. The CDR3 has 13 residues. The CDR3 sequence: CASSPLGSSGYTF. The CDR3 nucleotides read TGTGCCAGCAGCCCCCTTGGGAGTTCAGGCTACACCTTC.

This clone came up once. V usage is TRBV5-1 and J usage is TRBJ1-4; D perhaps matches TRBD1 (5 bases). V shed 0 bases and J shed 2 bases, with 8 bases lying between them. CDR1 is SGHRS and CDR2 is YFSETQ in the germline V gene. This CDR3 spans 15 amino acids. The CDR3 loop is CASSLAGPTNEKLFF. In DNA form, the CDR3 reads TGCGCCAGCAGCTTGGCAGGGCCCACTAATGAAAAACTGTTTTTT.

This chain links TRBV15 with TRBJ2-3; TRBD1 matches 7 bases. The germline gives CDR1 LNHNV, CDR2 YYDKDF (reference sequence). The CDR3 runs 15 residues. After removal of 1 base from V and 4 bases from J, the junction contained 5 bases not matched to a gene. CDR3 in amino acids: CATSRGGQGADTQYF. In nucleotides, the CDR3 is TGTGCCACCAGCAGAGGAGGCCAGGGGGCAGATACGCAGTATTTT.

There are a few counts of this clone. V is TRBV6-1 and J is TRBJ1-6; TRBD1 might be the D (5 bases). Germline CDR1 reads MNHNS; CDR2 reads SASEGT. Trimming left V 2 bases short and J 3 bases short, with 8 bases between. The CDR3 loop spans 15 amino acids. The CDR3 DNA is TGTGCCAGCAGTGAATTACAGGTCTATAATTCACCCCTCCACTTT. It translates to CASSELQVYNSPLHF.

This clone was observed a few times. This chain connects TRBV11-2 to TRBJ1-2; the D gene is possibly TRBD1 (5 bases). Germline lookup yields CDR1 SGHAT and CDR2 FQNNGV. The CDR3 contains 14 residues. The ends were cut back, 7 bases at V and 4 bases at J, with 16 bases in the middle. The CDR3 loop reads CASTLPGRAYGYTF. The CDR3 coding sequence is TGTGCCAGCACCCTCCCCGGCAGGGCCTATGGCTACACCTTC.

V and J are TRBV6-2 or TRBV6-3 and TRBJ2-7, with a weak D call TRBD1 (6 bases). Per germline, CDR1 MNHEY and CDR2 SVGEGT. The CDR3 runs to 13 residues. V was pared by 2 bases and J by 4 bases, with 9 bases between. In DNA form, the CDR3 reads TGTGCCAGCAGTTACGGGACAACTTACGAGCAGTACTTC. Residues: CASSYGTTYEQYF.